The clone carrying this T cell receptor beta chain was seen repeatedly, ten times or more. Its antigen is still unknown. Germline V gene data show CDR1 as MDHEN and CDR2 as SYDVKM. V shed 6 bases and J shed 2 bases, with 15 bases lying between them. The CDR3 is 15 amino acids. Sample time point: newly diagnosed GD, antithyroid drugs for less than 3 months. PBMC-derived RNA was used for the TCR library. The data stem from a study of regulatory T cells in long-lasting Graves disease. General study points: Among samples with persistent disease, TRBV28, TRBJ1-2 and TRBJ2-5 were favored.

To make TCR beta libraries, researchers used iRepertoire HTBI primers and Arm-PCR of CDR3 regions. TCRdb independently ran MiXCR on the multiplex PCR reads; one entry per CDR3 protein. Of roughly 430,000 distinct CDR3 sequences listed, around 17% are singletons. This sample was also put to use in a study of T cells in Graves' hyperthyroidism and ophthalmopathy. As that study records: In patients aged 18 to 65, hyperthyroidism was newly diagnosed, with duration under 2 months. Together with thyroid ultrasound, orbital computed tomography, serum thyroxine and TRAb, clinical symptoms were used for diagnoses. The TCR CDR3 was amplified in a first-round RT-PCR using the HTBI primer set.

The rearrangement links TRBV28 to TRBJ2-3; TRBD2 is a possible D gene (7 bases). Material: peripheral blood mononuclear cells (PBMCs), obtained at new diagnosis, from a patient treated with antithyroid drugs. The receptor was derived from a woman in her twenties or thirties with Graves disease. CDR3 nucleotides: TGTGCCAGCAGGGGGGGGGGGCAGCACACAGATACGCAGTATTTT. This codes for CASRGGGQHTDTQYF. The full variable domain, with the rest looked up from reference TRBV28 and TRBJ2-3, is DVKVTQSSRYLVKRTGEKVFLECVQDMDHENMFWYRQDPGLGLRLIYFSYDVKMKEKGDIPEGYSVSREKKERFSLILESASTNQTSMYLCASRGGGQHTDTQYFGPGTRLTVL.